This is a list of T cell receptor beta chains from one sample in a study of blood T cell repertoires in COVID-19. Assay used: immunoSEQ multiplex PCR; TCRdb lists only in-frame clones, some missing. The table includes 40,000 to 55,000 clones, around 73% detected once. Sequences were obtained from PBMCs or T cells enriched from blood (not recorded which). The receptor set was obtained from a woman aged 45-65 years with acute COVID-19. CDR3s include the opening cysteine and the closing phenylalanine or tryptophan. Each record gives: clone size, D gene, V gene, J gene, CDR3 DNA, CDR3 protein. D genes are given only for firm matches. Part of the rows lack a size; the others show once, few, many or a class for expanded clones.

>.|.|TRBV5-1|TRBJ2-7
TGCGCCAGCACCGAGGGGGTTAGGGGATACGAGCAGTACTTC
CASTEGVRGYEQYF
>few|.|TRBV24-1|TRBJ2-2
TGTGCCACCAGTGATTCATCGGACACCGGGGAGCTGTTTTTT
CATSDSSDTGELFF
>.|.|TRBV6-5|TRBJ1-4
TGTGCCAGCAGTTACTCGGGGCAGGAGGGGGAAAAACTGTTTTTT
CASSYSGQEGEKLFF
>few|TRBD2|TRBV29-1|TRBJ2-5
TGCAGCTTCAACTGGGCTAGCGGGTTCCAAGAGACCCAGTACTTC
CSFNWASGFQETQYF
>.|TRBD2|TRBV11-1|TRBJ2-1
TGTGCCAGCAGCTTTGGTCGGCGGGGGGGCAGTGAGCAGTTCTTC
CASSFGRRGGSEQFF
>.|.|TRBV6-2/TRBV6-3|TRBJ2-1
TGTGCCAGCAGTTACGAGCTCACTGAGCAGTTCTTC
CASSYELTEQFF
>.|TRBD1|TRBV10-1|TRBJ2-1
TGCGCCAGCAGTGGGAGGACCGGGACAGGGACAGATGAGCAGTTCTTC
CASSGRTGTGTDEQFF
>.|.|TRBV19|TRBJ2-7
TGTGCCAGTAGTCGGAGACCAGACTACGAGCAGTACTTC
CASSRRPDYEQYF
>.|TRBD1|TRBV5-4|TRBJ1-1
TGTGCCAGCAGTCGACGACAGGGTGGAAACACTGAAGCTTTCTTT
CASSRRQGGNTEAFF
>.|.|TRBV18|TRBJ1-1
TGTGCCAGCTCACCCCCCGAGAGGGTGGCCACTGAAGCTTTCTTT
CASSPPERVATEAFF
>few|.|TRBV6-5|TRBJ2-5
TGTGCCAGCAGCAGGGTTTCCCAAGAGACCCAGTACTTC
CASSRVSQETQYF
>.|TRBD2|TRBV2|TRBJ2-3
TGTGCCAGCAGTGATGGCGGGGGGACCTTTACAGATACGCAGTATTTT
CASSDGGGTFTDTQYF
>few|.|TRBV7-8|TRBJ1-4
TGTGCCAGCAGCTTAGCGGGAGGGGCAACTAATGAAAAACTGTTTTTT
CASSLAGGATNEKLFF
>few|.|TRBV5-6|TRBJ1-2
TGTGCCAGCAACCGAAATTACAGGGATGGCTACACCTTC
CASNRNYRDGYTF
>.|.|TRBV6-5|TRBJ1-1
TGTGCCAGCAGTTACTTGAGGCAACTAAACACTGAAGCTTTCTTT
CASSYLRQLNTEAFF
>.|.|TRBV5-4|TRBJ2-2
TGTGCCAGCAGCTTGGATATCGCGAACACCGGGGAGCTGTTTTTT
CASSLDIANTGELFF
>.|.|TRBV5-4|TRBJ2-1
TGTGCCAGCAGCCTGCGTGGGACACGCGATGAGCAGTTCTTC
CASSLRGTRDEQFF
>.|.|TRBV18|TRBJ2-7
TGTGCCAGCTCACCAAGGACAGACAAGTACGAGCAGTACTTC
CASSPRTDKYEQYF
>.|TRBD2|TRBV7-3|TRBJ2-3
TGTGCCAGCAGCTTCCTAGCGGGTTACACAGATACGCAGTATTTT
CASSFLAGYTDTQYF